The clone carrying this TCR beta chain was counted many times. This CDR3 spans 17 amino acids. CDR1 and CDR2 from the germline V gene are SNHLY and FYNNEI. J was trimmed by 3 bases and V by 4 bases; bases with no gene match: 10. This record comes from a study of low-dose radiotherapy and immunotherapy resistance in tumors. The overall study: Cyclophosphamide went in intravenously at 200 mg/m2 every two weeks, one day before radiation and immunotherapy.

Time point of the sample: before trial treatment. It was nivolumab, ipilimumab, aspirin, low-dose cyclophosphamide and low-dose radiotherapy that donors received. Solid tumors that lacked tumor-infiltrating lymphocytes and were advanced were present in eligible patients. First-strand cDNA used TRAV- and TRBV-specific primers, covering alpha and beta chains. Amplification, which lasted 20 PCR cycles, used a constant-region primer and V-primer adapter to amplify TCRs. TCRdb re-called the reads through MiXCR, storing one row per CDR3 protein. The sample lists 75,000 to 95,000 distinct CDR3 sequences, more than 7.5% occurring once.

The source is a male donor with prostate cancer. The V call is TRBV2, the J call TRBJ2-3, with 10 bases lining up with TRBD2. This specimen consisted of PBMCs, obtained before treatment. The CDR3 coding sequence is TGTGCCAGCAGTGTGCTGGCTAGCGGGAGAGGAACAGATACGCAGTATTTT. Translated, it gives CASSVLASGRGTDTQYF.